This paragraph reports one T cell receptor beta chain. Its matching antigen is unknown. This entry comes from a study of cytotoxic CD8 clonotypes in ibrutinib-treated CLL. The wider study: Included were 11 relapsed/refractory and about 14 treatment-naive patients, of whom fewer than 18 were IGHV unmutated.

Frozen PBMC stocks contributed around 1.8 micrograms of genomic DNA to the TCR beta libraries. The intended depth for sequencing was 1 in 200,000 to 1 in 1 million T cells. Profiled with immunoSEQ multiplex PCR; TCRdb holds only in-frame clones, not every one. The sample yields 250,000 to 350,000 clones, about 72% seen once. Germline V lookup: CDR1 SGHAT, CDR2 FQDESV (reference sequence). V was trimmed by 3 bases and J by 3 bases, leaving 5 bases between them. The CDR3 runs to 13 residues. General study findings and limits: Rising at ibrutinib response, clonality subsequently fell back toward baseline at progression.

This TCR derives from a human donor with chronic lymphocytic leukemia. The starting material was PBMCs, obtained at disease progression, from a patient treated with ibrutinib. The chain uses TRBV11-1 and TRBJ2-2, with unresolved D. The CDR3 nucleotides are TGTGCCAGCAGCTTTAAAGACACCGGGGAGCTGTTTTTT. Translation: CASSFKDTGELFF. Full variable domain (outside the CDR3, taken from reference TRBV11-1 and TRBJ2-2): EAEVAQSPRYKITEKSQAVAFWCDPISGHATLYWYRQILGQGPELLVQFQDESVVDDSQLPKDRFSAERLKGVDSTLKIQPAELGDSAMYLCASSFKDTGELFFGEGSRLTVL.